This entry describes one T cell receptor beta chain. The source of the sample is a study of blood T cell repertoires in COVID-19. On the study more broadly: There were acute and convalescent COVID-19 samples, and they came from the United States, Italy and Spain.

The assay was immunoSEQ multiplex PCR, and TCRdb's table has in-frame clones only and misses some. The sample lists more than 200,000 clones, 70% to 90% occurring once. The age range of participants was about 18 to 100 years, with residence in about two dozen US areas. Germline loops: CDR1 MGHRA, CDR2 YSYEKL. The CDR3 contains 17 residues. The trim removed 1 base at V and 5 bases at J, leaving 7 bases unmatched. This sequence originates from a man aged 30-40 years with acute COVID-19. Specimen: PBMCs or T cells enriched from blood (not recorded which). This chain uses TRBV4-1 with TRBJ1-6; TRBD1 matches at 8 bases. This CDR3 is CASSQVAGGANNSPLHF. The CDR3 DNA reads TGCGCCAGCAGCCAAGTTGCAGGGGGCGCGAATAATTCACCCCTCCACTTT.